Below, one T cell receptor beta chain is given with its context. The data originate from a study of OX40 agonist ivuxolimab in advanced cancers. V shed 8 bases and J shed 5 bases, with 15 bases lying between them. CDR1 MNHNS and CDR2 SASEGT come from the germline V gene. There are 13 residues in the CDR3. Generated by immunoSEQ multiplex PCR, the TCRdb table keeps only in-frame clones and is missing some. Among 80,000 to 95,000 clones, roughly nine tenths were seen once, and the ten largest hold less than 1.5%. This receptor was identified in an adult with an advanced solid tumor such as melanoma, head and neck, liver or kidney cancer. The starting material was CD4+ or CD8+ T cells sorted from blood, obtained in a trial of the OX40 agonist ivuxolimab. This chain connects TRBV6-1 to TRBJ2-5; D assignment may be TRBD1 or TRBD2 (5 bases each). The CDR3 here is CASGDGPTETQYF. The CDR3, as DNA: TGTGCCAGCGGGGACGGGCCGACGGAGACCCAGTACTTC.